This T cell receptor beta chain was identified during a study of blood T cells in healthy people across ages. The CDR3 consists of 15 residues. Trimming took 6 bases from V and 3 from J; bases not matched to a gene: 11. Per germline, CDR1 DFQATT and CDR2 SNEGSKA (reference sequence). With a J-beta primer mix and a sample-barcoded 5' primer, a second PCR ran about 7 to 11 cycles. MiXCR was run by TCRdb on the 5' RACE reads, yielding one entry per CDR3 protein. The sample has 980,000 or so distinct CDR3 sequences, around 48% seen once. Regarding the study as a whole: The unknown donor CMV status may have confounded expanded clonotype changes.

A remark on this clonotype: Its antigen is as yet unknown.

Each individual donor underwent a draw of ten milliliters of peripheral blood. The sample comprised blood. This sequence was found in a man between 25 and 39 years old in good health. The chain carries TRBV20-1 and TRBJ2-5; TRBD2 matches 9 bases. CDR3 coding DNA: TGCAGTGCGTCCGTGCGGCCTAGCGGGGAAGAGACCCAGTACTTC. It yields the protein CSASVRPSGEETQYF.